These 7 T cell receptor beta chains came from one sample sequenced in a study of blood T cell repertoires in COVID-19. Generated by immunoSEQ multiplex PCR, the TCRdb table keeps only in-frame clones and is missing some. The table lists some 330,000 clones, approximately 89% of them singletons. Source material: PBMCs or T cells enriched from blood (not recorded which). The receptors here all came from a man aged 40-50 years in a cohort exposed to, infected with or recovered from COVID-19 (not recorded which).

The genes are TRBV30 and TRBJ2-7; possible D gene TRBD1, 6 bases. This CDR3 has 12 amino acids. CDR1 and CDR2 (germline): GTSNPN, SVGIG (reference sequence). Trimming shortened V by 1 base and J by 2 bases, and 6 bases separated the two germline ends. DNA for the CDR3: TGTGCCTGGAGTGGGACAGCCTACGAGCAGTACTTC. Translated, it gives CAWSGTAYEQYF.

This sequence joins TRBV28 and TRBJ1-6; the D gene is possibly TRBD1 (5 bases). Trimming cost V 3 bases and J 10 bases, with 13 bases left between them. This CDR3 is 14 amino acids long. Germline values: CDR1 MDHEN, CDR2 SYDVKM. CDR3 nucleotide sequence: TGTGCCAGCAGTTTTCAGGGAAAAGAATCACCCCTCCACTTT. Translation: CASSFQGKESPLHF.

The V call is TRBV15, the J call TRBJ1-6; possible D gene TRBD1, 5 bases. The V gene lost 4 bases and the J gene lost 5 bases, with 12 bases spanning the gap. Germline V CDR1 and CDR2: LNHNV, YYDKDF (reference sequence). The CDR3 covers 15 residues. The CDR3 nucleotides read TGTGCCACCAGCACAATCCAGGGTGATAATTCACCCCTCCACTTT. Its translation is CATSTIQGDNSPLHF.

This clone appeared once. The V and J genes are TRBV5-6 and TRBJ2-1, with 7 bases matching TRBD1. The germline CDR1 and CDR2 sequences are SGHDT and YYEEEE. CDR3 length equals 16 residues. After removal of 1 base from V and 0 bases from J, the junction contained 4 bases not matched to a gene. The CDR3 region has the DNA TGTGCCAGCAGCTTGACCGGGACAGCCTCCTACAATGAGCAGTTCTTC. Amino acids: CASSLTGTASYNEQFF. Based on the CDR3 plus reference TRBV5-6 and TRBJ2-1, the full variable domain is DAGVTQSPTHLIKTRGQQVTLRCSPKSGHDTVSWYQQALGQGPQFIFQYYEEEERQRGNFPDRFSGHQFPNYSSELNVNALLLGDSALYLCASSLTGTASYNEQFFGPGTRLTVL.

The chain carries TRBV5-1 and TRBJ2-7; the match to TRBD1 covers 7 bases. The CDR3 extends over 14 amino acids. Germline values: CDR1 SGHRS, CDR2 YFSETQ. V was clipped by 4 bases and J by 2 bases; unmatched bases: 6. CDR3 amino acids: CASSVRDSPYEQYF. CDR3 nucleotide sequence: TGCGCCAGCAGCGTACGGGACAGCCCCTACGAGCAGTACTTC.

This clone was counted only a few times. The chain employs TRBV7-2 and TRBJ2-1, with D tentatively TRBD1 (6 bases). Germline assignment: CDR1 SGHTA and CDR2 FQGNSA. The V and J ends lost 5 bases and 2 bases respectively, with 10 bases between them. The CDR3 is 14 residues long. CDR3 in DNA: TGTGCCAGCAGCAAAGACAGGACCTACAATGAGCAGTTCTTC. Its protein is CASSKDRTYNEQFF.

The chain is built from TRBV28 and TRBJ1-5; 9 nucleotides agree with TRBD1. CDR3 length: 15 residues. V lost 8 bases, J lost 1 base, and 6 bases stayed unmatched. Germline values: CDR1 MDHEN, CDR2 SYDVKM. The CDR3 nucleotides are TGTGCCAGCCGCCGCGGACAGGGGAGCAATCAGCCCCAGCATTTT. This translates into CASRRGQGSNQPQHF.